This T cell receptor (beta chain) was sequenced for a study of shared clonotypes between healthy human individuals. Naive CD8 populations comprised CD45RO-negative cells positively selected for CCR7, excluding terminally differentiated effector memory CD45RA+ cells. V lost 5 bases to trimming and J lost 2 bases, with 13 bases between them. This CDR3 region has 15 residues. Germline V CDR1 and CDR2: LNHDA, SQIVND (reference sequence). Produced via immunoSEQ multiplex PCR; TCRdb's table is partial and in-frame only. The sample includes under 600,000 clones, roughly 98% of them seen just once. The sequence derives from a man between 25 and 39 years old in good health. Sequenced input: naive CD8+ T cells sorted from blood. This sequence joins TRBV19 and TRBJ2-1; possibly TRBD1 for D (6 bases). The DNA for the CDR3 is TGTGCCAGTAGTCAGGACAGACGGCCCTACAATGAGCAGTTCTTC. Its protein product is CASSQDRRPYNEQFF.